This T cell receptor beta chain was recovered during a study of cytomegalovirus exposure and HLA in healthy donors. Study observations and caveats: Segments of the TCR beta V type were, in most cases, productive about 87% or about 30% of the time in an earlier analysis. A link between a missense DCLRE1C variant and TCR beta V- and J-gene trimming emerged from a later analysis.

The PCR had 60 Vbeta and 13 Jbeta primers. Some clones are missing from TCRdb's copy, which holds only in-frame ones; the method was immunoSEQ multiplex PCR. Here the sample spans 60,000 to 70,000 clones, roughly three quarters being singletons. As regards this clone: What it recognizes is unknown.

V lost 7 bases to trimming and J lost 0 bases; unmatched junction nucleotides: 5. Germline CDR1 is LNHDA and CDR2 is SQIVND (reference sequence). This CDR3 comprises 15 residues. Healthy bone marrow donors supplied every sample. This chain uses TRBV19 with TRBJ1-1, with 10 bases fitting TRBD1. The TCR sequence derives from a woman in her twenties or thirties in good health and CMV-seronegative. Sequenced material: PBMCs. The CDR3 protein is CASMGDRGLNTEAFF. The CDR3 DNA is TGTGCCAGTATGGGGGACAGGGGATTGAACACTGAAGCTTTCTTT.